This TCR beta chain came from a study of read filtering for tumor transcriptome and immune sequencing. Germline loops: CDR1 MNHEY, CDR2 SVGAGI. V was shortened by 6 bases and J by 0 bases, with 15 bases between the two germline ends. The CDR3 length is 17 residues. At the time of active disease, bone marrow was collected from every patient. Molecular barcoded adaptors covering alpha/delta and beta/gamma chains were used on approximately 400 ng RNA. TCRdb processed the reads anew with MiXCR; each CDR3 protein has one entry. The table shows 12,000 to 15,000 distinct CDR3 sequences, with 20% occurring only once.

The chain has TRBV6-5 and TRBJ1-6; D remains ambiguous. The receptor was isolated from a donor at least 40 years old with multiple myeloma. Input material: a population of CD138-negative cells sorted from bone marrow. CDR3 loop: CASRDQWASSYNSPLHF. As DNA, the CDR3 is TGTGCCAGCAGGGACCAGTGGGCCAGCTCCTATAATTCACCCCTCCACTTT.